This T cell receptor beta chain was observed in a study of breast tumors, draining lymph nodes, adjacent tissues. TCRdb passed the multiplex PCR reads through MiXCR, listing each CDR3 protein once. Of 21,000 or so distinct CDR3 sequences listed, roughly 41% are singletons. Study-wide results and limits: Compared with lymph nodes, tumors were less diverse; compared with nontumor tissue, more. Luminal-like breast cancer showed significantly higher tumor–nontumor repertoire similarity than basal-like. Most tumor T cells seemingly derive from lymph node, then expand in tumor.

The CDR3 consists of 13 residues. V shed 4 bases, J shed 9 bases, and the junction held 4 bases outside the gene matches. In germline, CDR1 is SGHDT, CDR2 YYEEEE. Many counts were recorded for this clonotype. The antigen is not known. This receptor was identified in a female donor with breast cancer. Some clones in this sample may be carry-over from other donors' samples. The specimen sequenced was breast tumor tissue. The genes are TRBV5-6 and TRBJ1-6; TRBD1 matches at 7 bases. CDR3 nucleotides: TGTGCCAGCAGCACAGGGGCGGGTTCACCCCTCCACTTT. Its protein is CASSTGAGSPLHF.